The 14 T cell receptor beta chains below come from one sample, sequenced in a study of control samples from healthy donors and cancer patients. Profiling relied on immunoSEQ multiplex PCR, and the TCRdb table lists in-frame clones only, not all of them. The table includes some 100,000 clones, approximately 93% detected once. Sequencing was done on a sample of blood. These receptors all stem from a man aged 18 to 30 in good health.

The V gene is TRBV5-1, the J gene TRBJ2-2, with 9 bases matching TRBD1. Trimming removed 0 bases from V and 6 bases from J; junction bases left unmatched: 3. This CDR3 region has 15 residues. Germline CDR1 is SGHRS and CDR2 is YFSETQ. The CDR3 coding sequence is TGCGCCAGCAGCTTGGGGGACAGGGAAGCCGGGGAGCTGTTTTTT. Encoded protein: CASSLGDREAGELFF.

V usage is TRBV19 and J usage is TRBJ1-2; D unclear. CDR3 size: 13 residues. Germline V gives CDR1 LNHDA, CDR2 SQIVND (reference sequence). V was shortened by 3 bases and J by 6 bases, with 11 bases between the two germline ends. This CDR3 reads CASSMILLDGYTF. The DNA of the CDR3 is TGTGCCAGTAGTATGATCCTTTTGGATGGCTACACCTTC.

CDR3 protein: CASSAGGNQPQHF. CDR3 DNA: TGTGCCAGCAGCGCGGGGGGCAATCAGCCCCAGCATTTT. This chain links TRBV5-4 with TRBJ1-5; D perhaps matches TRBD1 (5 bases). Germline values: CDR1 SGHNT, CDR2 YYREEE (reference sequence). V lost 4 bases, J lost 2 bases, and 7 bases lay in between. The CDR3 extends over 13 amino acids.

The genes are TRBV6-5 and TRBJ2-4, with 7 nucleotides matching TRBD1. V dropped 7 bases and J dropped 4; count of bases not matched to a gene: 7. CDR3 length equals 14 residues. The V gene's germline CDR1 is MNHEY and CDR2 SVGAGI. CDR3 DNA sequence: TGTGCCAGCATCCAAGGGGGACAGAAAAACATTCAGTACTTC. It specifies CASIQGGQKNIQYF.

The genes are TRBV28 and TRBJ1-1, with unresolved D. From germline, CDR1 is MDHEN and CDR2 SYDVKM. Trimming cost V 2 bases and J 4 bases, with 8 bases left between them. The CDR3 extends over 13 amino acids. CDR3 loop: CASSLKVRTEAFF. DNA of the CDR3: TGTGCCAGCAGTTTAAAGGTGCGCACTGAAGCTTTCTTT. Full variable domain (remainder filled in from reference TRBV28 and TRBJ1-1): DVKVTQSSRYLVKRTGEKVFLECVQDMDHENMFWYRQDPGLGLRLIYFSYDVKMKEKGDIPEGYSVSREKKERFSLILESASTNQTSMYLCASSLKVRTEAFFGQGTRLTVV.

This rearrangement joins TRBV5-5 to TRBJ1-5; perhaps TRBD1 as D (6 bases). The CDR3 spans 14 residues. V was trimmed by 4 bases and J by 6 bases, leaving 14 bases between them. Germline loops: CDR1 SGHKS, CDR2 YYEKEE (reference sequence). The CDR3 spells CASSLSRGFQPQHF. In DNA form, the CDR3 reads TGTGCCAGCAGCCTAAGTAGGGGGTTTCAGCCCCAGCATTTT.

The chain uses TRBV7-2 and TRBJ1-1; D is undetermined. Germline V lookup: CDR1 SGHTA, CDR2 FQGNSA. V was pared by 6 bases and J by 4 bases, with 9 bases between. The CDR3 runs 12 residues. The CDR3 DNA sequence: TGTGCCAGCAGGGACTGGGGCACTGAAGCTTTCTTT. This gives the protein CASRDWGTEAFF.

The genes are TRBV6-5 and TRBJ2-2, with D unclear. CDR1 and CDR2 (germline): MNHEY, SVGAGI. CDR3 size: 15 residues. Trimming stripped 6 bases from V and 0 bases from J, with 11 bases between. CDR3 sequence: CASSRDAPNTGELFF. The CDR3 DNA follows: TGTGCCAGCAGCCGAGACGCACCGAACACCGGGGAGCTGTTTTTT.

The chain uses TRBV27 and TRBJ1-5, with unresolved D. There are 11 residues in the CDR3. V was trimmed by 8 bases and J by 7 bases, leaving 9 bases between them. In germline, CDR1 is MNHEY, CDR2 SMNVEV (reference sequence). Here the CDR3 reads CASGTLQPQHF. In nucleotides, the CDR3 is TGTGCCAGCGGAACATTACAGCCCCAGCATTTT.

This clone was seen a single time. The V call is TRBV7-2, the J call TRBJ2-3, with TRBD2 as a possible D gene (6 bases). Germline V gene lookup returns CDR1 SGHTA and CDR2 FQGNSA. The CDR3 contains 14 residues. Trimming took off 3 bases at V and 0 bases at J, with 7 bases between the two ends. This CDR3 reads CASSFSGSTDTQYF. The CDR3 nucleotides read TGTGCCAGCAGCTTTAGCGGAAGCACAGATACGCAGTATTTT. The full variable domain, in which reference TRBV7-2 and TRBJ2-3 provide the parts outside the CDR3, is GAGVSQSPSNKVTEKGKDVELRCDPISGHTALYWYRQSLGQGLEFLIYFQGNSAPDKSGLPSDRFSAERTGGSVSTLTIQRTQQEDSAVYLCASSFSGSTDTQYFGPGTRLTVL.

The V call is TRBV27, the J call TRBJ1-6, with D possibly matching TRBD1 (5 bases). Looked up from germline, CDR1 is MNHEY and CDR2 is SMNVEV (reference sequence). The CDR3 totals 13 residues. V lost 4 bases and J 6 bases, leaving 7 bases between the germline ends. CDR3 DNA: TGTGCCAGCAGTTGGACAACTAATTCACCCCTCCACTTT. Its protein is CASSWTTNSPLHF.

The chain is built from TRBV3-1 (or the pseudogene TRBV3-2) and TRBJ2-5; TRBD2 might be the D (7 bases). V lost 4 bases, J lost 2 bases, and 14 bases lay in between. Germline V gene lookup returns CDR1 LGHDT and CDR2 YNNKEL (reference sequence). The CDR3 totals 15 residues. The CDR3 bases are TGTGCCAGCAGCCCCCGCGGGGGCAAACAAGAGACCCAGTACTTC. Translation: CASSPRGGKQETQYF.

This clone was detected only a few times. The rearrangement uses TRBV3-1 (or the pseudogene TRBV3-2) and TRBJ1-6; D gene uncertain. V dropped 0 bases and J dropped 9 bases, with 12 bases sitting between them. CDR1 and CDR2 from the germline V gene are LGHDT and YNNKEL (reference sequence). This CDR3 spans 15 amino acids. In DNA form, the CDR3 reads TGTGCCAGCAGCCAAGATCTTGTCGTTGGTTCACCCCTCCACTTT. Protein sequence: CASSQDLVVGSPLHF.

The chain couples TRBV19 to TRBJ1-1; D is unresolved. Germline-derived CDR1 and CDR2 are LNHDA and SQIVND (reference sequence). This CDR3 comprises 14 residues. Trimming stripped 3 bases from V and 0 bases from J, with 8 bases between. In nucleotides, the CDR3 is TGTGCCAGTAGTATGAGGGAGTTGAACACTGAAGCTTTCTTT. It specifies CASSMRELNTEAFF.